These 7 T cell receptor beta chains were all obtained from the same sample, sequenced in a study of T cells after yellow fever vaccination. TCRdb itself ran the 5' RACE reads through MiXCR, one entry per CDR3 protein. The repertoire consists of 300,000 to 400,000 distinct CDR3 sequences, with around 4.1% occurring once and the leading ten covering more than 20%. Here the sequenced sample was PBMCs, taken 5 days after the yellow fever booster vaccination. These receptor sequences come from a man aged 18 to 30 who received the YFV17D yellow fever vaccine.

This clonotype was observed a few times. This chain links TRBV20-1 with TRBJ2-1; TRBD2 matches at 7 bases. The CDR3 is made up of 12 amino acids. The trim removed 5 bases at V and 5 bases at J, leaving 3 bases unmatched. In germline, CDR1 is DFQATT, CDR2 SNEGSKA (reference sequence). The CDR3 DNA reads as TGCAGTGCTCGAGCGGGGAACAATGAGCAGTTCTTC. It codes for CSARAGNNEQFF.

The DNA of the CDR3 is TGCGCCAGCAGCCTCGCAGCGAGAACCTCTGGGGCCAACGTCCTGACTTTC. This translates into CASSLAARTSGANVLTF. The chain recombines TRBV4-3 with TRBJ2-6; D is unclear. Germline loops: CDR1 LGHNA, CDR2 YSLEER. The CDR3 is made up of 17 amino acids. V was trimmed by 4 bases and J by 0 bases, leaving 13 bases between them.

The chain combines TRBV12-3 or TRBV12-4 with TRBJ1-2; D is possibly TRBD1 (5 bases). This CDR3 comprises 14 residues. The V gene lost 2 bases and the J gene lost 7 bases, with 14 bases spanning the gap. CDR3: CASSLIRGVGGYTF. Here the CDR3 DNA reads TGTGCCAGCAGTTTAATCCGGGGGGTTGGTGGCTACACCTTC.

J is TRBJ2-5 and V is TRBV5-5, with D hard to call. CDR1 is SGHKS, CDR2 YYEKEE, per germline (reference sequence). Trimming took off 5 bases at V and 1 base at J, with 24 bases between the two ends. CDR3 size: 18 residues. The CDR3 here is CASRGIEWGRPSQETQYF. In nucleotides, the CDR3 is TGTGCCAGCAGGGGCATAGAATGGGGAAGGCCAAGCCAAGAGACCCAGTACTTC.

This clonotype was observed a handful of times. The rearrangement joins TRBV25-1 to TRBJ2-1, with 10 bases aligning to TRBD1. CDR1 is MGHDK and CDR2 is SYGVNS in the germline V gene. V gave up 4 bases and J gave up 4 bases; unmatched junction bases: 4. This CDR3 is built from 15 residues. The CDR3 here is CASSVWGQGYNEQFF. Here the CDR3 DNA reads TGTGCCAGCAGTGTTTGGGGACAGGGGTACAATGAGCAGTTCTTC.

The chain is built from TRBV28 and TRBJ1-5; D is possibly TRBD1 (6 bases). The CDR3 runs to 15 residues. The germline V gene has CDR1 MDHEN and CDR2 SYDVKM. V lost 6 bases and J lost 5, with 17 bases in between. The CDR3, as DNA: TGTGCCAGCAGCCCCGACAGGTCCGGCGATCAGCCCCAGCATTTT. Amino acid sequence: CASSPDRSGDQPQHF.

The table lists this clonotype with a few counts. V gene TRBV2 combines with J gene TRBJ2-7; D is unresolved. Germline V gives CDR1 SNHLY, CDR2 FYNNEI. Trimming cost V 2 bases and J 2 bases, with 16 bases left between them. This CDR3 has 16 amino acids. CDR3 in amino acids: CASSEKVRSYTYEQYV. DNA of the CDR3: TGTGCCAGCAGTGAAAAGGTCAGAAGTTATACCTACGAGCAGTACGTC.